This T cell receptor beta chain came from a study of T-cell memory formation after mild COVID-19 (dated by TCRdb to the early 2020s). At the level of the whole study: TCR sequence clusters from the two donors were found to be largely donor specific. In a couple of donors, T-cell clones that expanded and contracted after mild COVID-19 were tracked by sequencing TCRalpha and TCRbeta repertoires over time. Two young, previously healthy adult volunteers, one female and one male, were included in the cohort. Study-wide conclusions, independent of this receptor: Contracting CD4+ clones were found mainly in CM and EM memory subsets, while CD8+ clones were enriched in EMRA. From day 15 to 85, contracting clones showed balanced CD4/CD8 phenotypes, whereas a second wave of clones that expanded from day 15 to 37 leaned towards CD4+. SARS-CoV-2 specificity was not confirmed for the second-wave clones peaking on day 37. The study covered only a couple of mild cases, and larger cohorts including severe cases with pre-infection samples were considered necessary. Some responding clones were detected in pre-infection memory, which suggested that pre-existing cross-reactive memory T cells had joined the SARS-CoV-2 response.

The sequencing machine was an Illumina NovaSeq 6000. TCRalpha and TCRbeta cDNA libraries were constructed by 5'RACE with constant-segment primers, with sample barcodes and unique molecular identifiers being introduced. Trizol reagent was used to extract RNA from every sample. Library amplification was performed in two PCR steps, and a second sample barcode and Illumina TruSeq adapters were introduced in the second step. The libraries were sequenced on an Illumina NovaSeq using 2 x 150 bp paired-end reads. In the authors' own workflow: Reads were demultiplexed and collapsed into UMI-guided consensus sequences with migec v1.2.7. With mixcr v2.1.11, UMI consensuses were aligned to TRA and TRB V and J templates and assembled into clonotypes. A clonotype was counted as expanded or contracted only if both edgeR and NoisET called the change significant, with noise models trained on biological replicates. For edgeR calls, the cutoffs were a false discovery rate-adjusted p below 0.01 and a log2 fold-change threshold of 1. PCA with hierarchical clustering of max-normalized trajectories of the 1000 most abundant clonotypes was used as exploratory dynamics analysis. The CD4 or CD8 phenotype of responding clones was assigned using the separately sequenced CD4+ and CD8+ repertoires. Through fastp at Q25 and MiXCR, TCRdb rebuilt clones from the public reads, retaining in-frame beta chains. Entries are consolidated by CDR3 protein sequence, retaining the most common genes and DNA. The V and J calls follow TCRdb's processing rather than the paper's. The sample yields 300,000 or so distinct CDR3 sequences; roughly 17% were counted once. About 23% of the sample rests with the top ten.

The CDR3 goes from the cysteine to the phenylalanine over 12 residues. The kept DNA is CDR3 alone, 36 bases in frame from the first base. The trim is 8 bases for V and 1 base for J, with a gap of 9 bases between the germline ends. Looking up the germline V gene yields CDR1 MNHEY and CDR2 SVGEGT. This clonotype was counted many times. This receptor's antigen is unknown. Base qualities are not recorded, but no much larger clone differs from it by a single base. PBMCs were isolated by Ficoll-Paque density gradient centrifugation. The TCR was taken from a man aged 18 to 29 who had mild COVID-19 (a few samples of this study predate the infection). The sample titles of this study are shuffled in the database, so cell type and time point are left out; the donor was told from shared clones. This sequence uses TRBV6-2 or TRBV6-3 and TRBJ2-7; the D gene is unclear. The source material was PBMCs or a T cell subset sorted from them (not recorded which). The bases are TGTGCCAGCTCGATCTCGTCCTACGAGCAGTACTTC. Translated, it reads CASSISSYEQYF.